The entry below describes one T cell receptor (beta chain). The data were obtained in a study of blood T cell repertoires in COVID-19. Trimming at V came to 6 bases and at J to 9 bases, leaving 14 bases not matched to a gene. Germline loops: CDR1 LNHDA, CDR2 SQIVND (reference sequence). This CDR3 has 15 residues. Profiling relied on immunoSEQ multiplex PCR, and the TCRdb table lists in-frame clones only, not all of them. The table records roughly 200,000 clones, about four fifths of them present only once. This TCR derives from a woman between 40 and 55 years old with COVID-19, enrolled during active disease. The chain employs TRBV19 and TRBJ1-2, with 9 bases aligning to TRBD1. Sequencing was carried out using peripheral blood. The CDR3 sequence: CASSTSGQGYWSYTF. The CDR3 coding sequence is TGTGCCAGTAGCACCTCGGGACAGGGCTATTGGAGCTACACCTTC.